These 10 T cell receptor beta chains were sequenced from one sample in a study of shared clonotypes between healthy human individuals. The naive CD8 fraction comprised CD45RO-negative cells positively selected for CCR7 and excluded terminally differentiated effector memory CD45RA+ cells. Libraries were prepared by immunoSEQ multiplex PCR; TCRdb keeps only in-frame clonotypes and omits some of them. Of 550,000 to 600,000 clones listed, 95% to 98% were seen once; the top ten hold 0.3%. The specimen sequenced was naive CD8+ T cells sorted from blood. Every receptor here comes from a man aged 30-40 years in good health.

J is TRBJ2-2 and V is TRBV27, with 9 bases fitting TRBD2. This CDR3 region has 16 residues. V lost 5 bases and J lost 4; bases outside the gene matches: 8. Germline CDR1 reads MNHEY; CDR2 reads SMNVEV (reference sequence). CDR3 loop: CASSPRPAGGTGELFF. The DNA of the CDR3 is TGTGCCAGCAGTCCCCGCCCAGCGGGAGGCACCGGGGAGCTGTTTTTT.

V and J are TRBV9 and TRBJ2-3; maybe TRBD2 (6 bases). There are 16 residues in the CDR3. In germline, CDR1 is SGDLS, CDR2 YYNGEE. The V gene lost 3 bases and the J gene lost 0 bases, with 14 bases spanning the gap. The CDR3 DNA is TGTGCCAGCAGCGACGGGGGACGGGGGAGCACAGATACGCAGTATTTT. Translation gives CASSDGGRGSTDTQYF.

The chain links TRBV5-1 to TRBJ1-4; 7 bases fit TRBD1. Germline CDR1 SGHRS, CDR2 YFSETQ. The CDR3 is 15 residues long. V was pared by 5 bases and J by 5 bases, with 9 bases of the junction left unmatched. CDR3 DNA: TGCGCCAGCAGTTCCGCTACAGGGGTAAATGAAAAACTGTTTTTT. As protein: CASSSATGVNEKLFF.

The V call is TRBV27, the J call TRBJ1-2; tentative D call: TRBD1 (5 bases). The CDR3 has 14 residues. V was trimmed by 4 bases and J by 2 bases, leaving 11 bases between them. The germline V gene encodes CDR1 MNHEY and CDR2 SMNVEV (reference sequence). The CDR3 DNA reads TGTGCCAGCAGTTCCCTCGACAGCAACTATGGCTACACCTTC. This gives the protein CASSSLDSNYGYTF.

This chain uses TRBV9 with TRBJ1-2, with TRBD1 matching over 7 bases. The length of the CDR3 is 17 residues. Trimming took 0 bases from V and 2 from J; bases not matched to a gene: 10. CDR1 SGDLS and CDR2 YYNGEE come from the germline V gene. CDR3 sequence reads: CASSVVSGGDGNYGYTF. The CDR3 region has the DNA TGTGCCAGCAGCGTAGTATCAGGGGGGGACGGAAACTATGGCTACACCTTC.

The chain is built from TRBV29-1 and TRBJ2-1; D gene uncertain. CDR1 and CDR2 (germline): SQVTM, ANQGSEA. The CDR3 length is 13 residues. V was clipped by 3 bases and J by 7 bases, with 13 bases between them. The CDR3, as DNA: TGCAGCGTTGAGATCCCCAGCTGGAATGAGCAGTTCTTC. Translating gives CSVEIPSWNEQFF.

The V call is TRBV15, the J call TRBJ2-7; 7 bases align to TRBD1. Germline assignment: CDR1 LNHNV and CDR2 YYDKDF (reference sequence). V shed 5 bases and J 3 bases; nucleotides not matched to a gene: 7. The CDR3 extends over 14 amino acids. The CDR3, as DNA: TGTGCCACCAGCGGCCGGGACAGAGTCTACGAGCAGTACTTC. Protein: CATSGRDRVYEQYF.

The chain couples TRBV6-4 to TRBJ1-1, with D hard to call. This CDR3 region has 11 residues. Trimming shortened V by 7 bases and J by 0 bases, and 3 bases separated the two germline ends. Germline V CDR1 and CDR2: MRHNA, SNTAGT. This chain's CDR3 is CASTMNTEAFF. The CDR3, as DNA: TGTGCCAGCACGATGAACACTGAAGCTTTCTTT.

This sequence joins TRBV7-8 and TRBJ2-1, with a weak D call TRBD1 (5 bases). The V gene lost 0 bases and the J gene lost 8 bases, with 14 bases spanning the gap. Germline V CDR1 and CDR2: SGHVS, FQNEAQ. The CDR3 contains 15 residues. CDR3 DNA: TGTGCCAGCAGCTTAGCGCGACAGCAGTGGGATGAGCAGTTCTTC. Amino acids: CASSLARQQWDEQFF.

The chain couples TRBV13 to TRBJ2-6; D is uncertain. Per the germline V gene, CDR1 is PRHDT and CDR2 is FYEKMQ (reference sequence). The ends were cut back, 1 base at V and 0 bases at J, with 13 bases in the middle. The CDR3 runs to 18 residues. This chain's CDR3 is CASSLVPDGLSGANVLTF. The CDR3 DNA is TGTGCCAGCAGCTTAGTCCCTGATGGCCTCTCTGGGGCCAACGTCCTGACTTTC.